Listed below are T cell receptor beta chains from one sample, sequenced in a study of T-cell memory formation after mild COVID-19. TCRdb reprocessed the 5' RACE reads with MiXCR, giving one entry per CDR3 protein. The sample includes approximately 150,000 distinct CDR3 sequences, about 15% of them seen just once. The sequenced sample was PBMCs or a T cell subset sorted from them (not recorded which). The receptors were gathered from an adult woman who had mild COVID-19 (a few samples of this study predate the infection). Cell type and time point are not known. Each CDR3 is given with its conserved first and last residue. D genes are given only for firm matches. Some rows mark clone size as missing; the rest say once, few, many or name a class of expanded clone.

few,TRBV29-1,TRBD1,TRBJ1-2,TGCAGCGCTCGGACAGGGATGAACTATGGCTACACCTTC,CSARTGMNYGYTF
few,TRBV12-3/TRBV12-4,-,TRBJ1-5,TGTGCCAGCAGCCTCGGGGCTAATGCACAAACCCAGCATTTT,CASSLGANAQTQHF
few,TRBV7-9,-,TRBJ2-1,TGTGCCAGCACCCCACCGGGACGGAGCTCCTACAATGAGCAGTTCTTC,CASTPPGRSSYNEQFF
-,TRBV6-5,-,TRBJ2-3,TGTGCCAGCAGTTACAGCGGACTGCGGCCGGATACGCAGTATTTT,CASSYSGLRPDTQYF
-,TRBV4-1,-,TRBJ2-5,TGCGCCAGCAGCCAATGGCAGAAAGAGACCCAGTACTTC,CASSQWQKETQYF
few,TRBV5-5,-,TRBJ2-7,TGTGCCAGCAGCTTGTGGACACTCTCCTACGAGCAGTACTTC,CASSLWTLSYEQYF
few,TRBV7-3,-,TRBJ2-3,TGTGCCAGCAGCCCCTCTGGGGGGCTCGTGGATACGCAGTATTTT,CASSPSGGLVDTQYF
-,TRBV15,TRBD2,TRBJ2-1,TGTGCCACCAGCAGAGATTCGCAGCTAGCGGACCCCTACAATGAGCAGTTCTTC,CATSRDSQLADPYNEQFF
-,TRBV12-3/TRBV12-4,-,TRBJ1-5,TGTGCCAGCAGTCCCCGGGGGGGGCTACTCGGAATTAGCAATCAGCCCCAGCATTTT,CASSPRGGLLGISNQPQHF
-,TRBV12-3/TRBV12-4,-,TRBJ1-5,TGTGCCAGCAGTCCGAAGAGCAATCAGCCCCAGCATTTT,CASSPKSNQPQHF
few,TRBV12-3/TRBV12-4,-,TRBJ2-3,TGTGCCAGCAGTTTTGGGGGGGCGAGAGGGAATACGCAGTATTTT,CASSFGGARGNTQYF
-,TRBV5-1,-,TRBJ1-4,TGCGCCAGCAGCCTGGCGGGCCCAGAATATACTAATGAAAAACTGTTTTTT,CASSLAGPEYTNEKLFF
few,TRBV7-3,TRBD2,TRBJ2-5,TGTGCCAGCAGCTCGACCGGGACTAGCGACGGTGAGACCCAGTACTTC,CASSSTGTSDGETQYF
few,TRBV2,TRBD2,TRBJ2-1,TGTGCCAGCAGGATGACTAGCGGTGACAATGAGCAGTTCTTC,CASRMTSGDNEQFF
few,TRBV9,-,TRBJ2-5,TGTGCCAGCAGCGTGGGACGGTTGTTGGGCCAAGAGACCCAGTACTTC,CASSVGRLLGQETQYF
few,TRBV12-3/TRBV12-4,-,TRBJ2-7,TGTGCCAGCAGGCCGGGACTTTCCTACGAGCAGTACTTC,CASRPGLSYEQYF
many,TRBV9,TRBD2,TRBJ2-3,TGTGCCAGCAGCGCCCGCCCGGGGGTAGCGGGGGGCACAGATACGCAGTATTTT,CASSARPGVAGGTDTQYF